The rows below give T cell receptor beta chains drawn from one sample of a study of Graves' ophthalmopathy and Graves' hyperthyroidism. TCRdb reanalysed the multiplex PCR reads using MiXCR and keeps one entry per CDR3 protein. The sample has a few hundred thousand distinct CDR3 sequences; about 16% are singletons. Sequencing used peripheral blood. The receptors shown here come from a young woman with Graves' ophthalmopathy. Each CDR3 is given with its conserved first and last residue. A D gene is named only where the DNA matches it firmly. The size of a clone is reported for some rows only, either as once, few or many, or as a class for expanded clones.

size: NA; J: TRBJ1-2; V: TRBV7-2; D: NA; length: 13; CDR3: CASSLGSEYGYTF; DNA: TGTGCCAGCAGCTTAGGGTCGGAGTATGGCTACACCTTC
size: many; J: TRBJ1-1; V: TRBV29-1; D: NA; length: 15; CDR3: CSVVGRGVRNTEAFF; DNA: TGCAGCGTTGTAGGACGGGGCGTGAGGAACACTGAAGCTTTCTTT
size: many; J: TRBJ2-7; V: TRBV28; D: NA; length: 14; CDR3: CASRRPSSSYEQYF; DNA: TGTGCCAGCAGGAGGCCTTCGAGCTCCTACGAGCAGTACTTC
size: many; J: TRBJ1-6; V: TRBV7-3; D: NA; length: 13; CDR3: CASSRDIGSPLHF; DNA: TGTGCCAGCAGCCGGGACATCGGGTCACCCCTCCACTTT
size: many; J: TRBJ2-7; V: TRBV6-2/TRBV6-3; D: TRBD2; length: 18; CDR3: CASIDHSSGRVSPYEQYF; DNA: TGTGCCAGCATCGACCATTCTTCAGGGAGGGTATCCCCCTACGAGCAGTACTTC
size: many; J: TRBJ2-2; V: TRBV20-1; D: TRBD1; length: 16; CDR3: CSARITGGLGAGELFF; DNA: TGCAGTGCTAGAATCACAGGGGGCTTAGGGGCCGGGGAGCTGTTTTTT
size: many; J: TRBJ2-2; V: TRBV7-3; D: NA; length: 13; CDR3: CASSLIRTGELFF; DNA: TGTGCCAGCAGCTTAATCCGCACCGGGGAGCTGTTTTTT
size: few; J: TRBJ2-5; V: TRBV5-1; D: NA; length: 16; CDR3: CASSLEAGLTRETQYF; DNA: TGCGCCAGCAGCTTGGAGGCAGGATTAACCCGAGAGACCCAGTACTTC
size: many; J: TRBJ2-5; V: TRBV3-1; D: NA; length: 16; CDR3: CASSRTMGLSEETQYF; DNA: TGTGCCAGCAGCCGCACCATGGGACTCTCCGAAGAGACCCAGTACTTC
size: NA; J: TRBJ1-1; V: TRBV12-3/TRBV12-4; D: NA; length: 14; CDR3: CASRPEVANTEAFF; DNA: TGTGCCAGCAGGCCAGAGGTTGCGAACACTGAAGCTTTCTTT
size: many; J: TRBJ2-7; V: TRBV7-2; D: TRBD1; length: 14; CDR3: CASSLETGDYEQYF; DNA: TGTGCCAGCAGCTTAGAAACAGGGGACTACGAGCAGTACTTC
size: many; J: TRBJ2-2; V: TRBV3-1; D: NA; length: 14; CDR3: CASSLHSNTGELFF; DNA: TGTGCCAGCAGCCTTCACTCGAACACCGGGGAGCTGTTTTTT
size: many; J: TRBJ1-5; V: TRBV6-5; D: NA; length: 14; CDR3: CASSYSITYQPQHF; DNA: TGTGCCAGCAGTTACTCAATTACGTATCAGCCCCAGCATTTT
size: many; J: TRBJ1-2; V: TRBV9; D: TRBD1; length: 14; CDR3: CASSTGQGFYGYTF; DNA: TGTGCCAGCAGCACAGGACAGGGATTCTATGGCTACACCTTC
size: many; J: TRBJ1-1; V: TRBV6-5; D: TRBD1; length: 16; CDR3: CASSFAQGALGTEAFF; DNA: TGTGCCAGCAGTTTTGCACAGGGGGCGCTTGGCACTGAAGCTTTCTTT
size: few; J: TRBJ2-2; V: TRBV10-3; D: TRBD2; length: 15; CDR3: CAIRGLAGATGELFF; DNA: TGTGCCATCAGGGGCCTAGCGGGTGCCACCGGGGAGCTGTTTTTT
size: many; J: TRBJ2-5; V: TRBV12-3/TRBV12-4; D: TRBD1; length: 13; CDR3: CASSLGGQKTQYF; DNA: TGTGCCAGCAGTTTAGGGGGACAGAAGACCCAGTACTTC
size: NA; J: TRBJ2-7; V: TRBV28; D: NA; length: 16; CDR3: CASSPDMGAGRYEQYF; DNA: TGTGCCAGCAGTCCGGACATGGGGGCGGGGAGATACGAGCAGTACTTC
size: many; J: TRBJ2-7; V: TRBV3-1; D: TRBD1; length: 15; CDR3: CASSQGQGAAYEQYF; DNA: TGTGCCAGCAGCCAAGGACAGGGGGCAGCGTACGAGCAGTACTTC
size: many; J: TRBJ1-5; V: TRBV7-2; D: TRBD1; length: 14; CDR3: CASSSGPGGQPQHF; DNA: TGTGCCAGCAGCTCGGGGCCAGGGGGTCAGCCCCAGCATTTT
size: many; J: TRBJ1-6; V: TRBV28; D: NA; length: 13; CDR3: CASNWSKNSPLHF; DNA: TGTGCCAGCAACTGGTCGAAGAATTCACCCCTCCACTTT
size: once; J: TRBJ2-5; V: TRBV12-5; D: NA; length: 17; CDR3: CASGLGDGLQPWETQYF; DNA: TGTGCTAGTGGTTTGGGAGACGGTCTACAACCCTGGGAGACCCAGTACTTC
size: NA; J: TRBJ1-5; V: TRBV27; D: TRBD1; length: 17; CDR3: CASSSGGQGGGSQPQHF; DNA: TGTGCCAGCAGTTCTGGCGGACAGGGGGGGGGCAGTCAGCCCCAGCATTTT
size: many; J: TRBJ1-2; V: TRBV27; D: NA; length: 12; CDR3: CASSSLGGGYTF; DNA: TGTGCCAGCAGTTCCCTCGGAGGTGGCTACACCTTC
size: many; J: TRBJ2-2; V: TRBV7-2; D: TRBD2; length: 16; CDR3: CASSLAGGRSTGELFF; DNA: TGTGCCAGCAGCTTAGCGGGAGGGCGAAGCACCGGGGAGCTGTTTTTT